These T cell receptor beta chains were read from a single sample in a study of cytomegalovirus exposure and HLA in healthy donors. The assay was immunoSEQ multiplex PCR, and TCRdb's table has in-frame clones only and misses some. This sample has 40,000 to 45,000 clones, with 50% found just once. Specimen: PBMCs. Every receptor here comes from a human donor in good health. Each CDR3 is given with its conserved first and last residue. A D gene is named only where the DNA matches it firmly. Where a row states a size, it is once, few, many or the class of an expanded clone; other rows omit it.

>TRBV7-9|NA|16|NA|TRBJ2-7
TGTGCCAGCAGCTTGAGCTCGTGGGGGGTAACCTACGAGCAGTACTTC
CASSLSSWGVTYEQYF
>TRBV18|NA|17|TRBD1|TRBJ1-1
TGTGCCAGCTCACCCCAGAGAACAGGGGCGTTGGACACTGAAGCTTTCTTT
CASSPQRTGALDTEAFF
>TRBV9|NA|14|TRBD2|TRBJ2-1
TGTGCCAGCAGCAGGATAGCGGGAGGTGGAGAGCAGTTCTTC
CASSRIAGGGEQFF
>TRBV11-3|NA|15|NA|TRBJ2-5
TGTGCCAGCAGCTCAGGGGGGCGCTTCCAAGAGACCCAGTACTTC
CASSSGGRFQETQYF
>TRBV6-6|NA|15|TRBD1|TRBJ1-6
TGTGCCAGCCGGTTTAAGGCAGGGGGAAATTCACCCCTCCACTTT
CASRFKAGGNSPLHF
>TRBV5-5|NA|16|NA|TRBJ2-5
TGTGCCAGCAGCCGTCAGGGGTCTCCCACGGTAGAGACCCAGTACTTC
CASSRQGSPTVETQYF
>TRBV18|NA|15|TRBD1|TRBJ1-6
TGTGCCAGCTCACCAGCAGGGACAGGGGATTCACCCCTCCACTTT
CASSPAGTGDSPLHF
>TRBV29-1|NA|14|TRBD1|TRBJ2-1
TGCAGCGTTGGAAACAGGGGCTCCTACAATGAGCAGTTCTTC
CSVGNRGSYNEQFF
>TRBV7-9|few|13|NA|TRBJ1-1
TGTGCCAGCACGCGCGCCGGTAACACTGAAGCTTTCTTT
CASTRAGNTEAFF
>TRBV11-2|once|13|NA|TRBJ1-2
TGTGCCAGCAGCGCCCAGGCCCTGGGCGGCTACACCTTC
CASSAQALGGYTF
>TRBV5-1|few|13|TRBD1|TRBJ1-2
TGCGCCAGCAGCTTGGAGGGGGCGTCTGGCTACACCTTC
CASSLEGASGYTF
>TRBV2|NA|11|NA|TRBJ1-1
TGTGCCAGCAGTGAAGTCCGAGGAGCTTTCTTT
CASSEVRGAFF
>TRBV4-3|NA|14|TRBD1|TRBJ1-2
TGCGCCAGCAGCCAATGGGACAGTAGCCATGGCTACACCTTC
CASSQWDSSHGYTF
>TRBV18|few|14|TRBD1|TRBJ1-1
TGTGCCAGCTCCCCGGGACAGGGGCAAACTGAAGCTTTCTTT
CASSPGQGQTEAFF
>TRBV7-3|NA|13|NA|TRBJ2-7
TGTGCCAGCAGGATGCGCCTCGACTCAGAGCAGTACTTC
CASRMRLDSEQYF
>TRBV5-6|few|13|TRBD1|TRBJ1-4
TGTGCCAGCAGCCGGACAGGGGGTGAAAAACTGTTTTTT
CASSRTGGEKLFF
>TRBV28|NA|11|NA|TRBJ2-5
TGTGCCAGCAGGGCGGGGGAGACCCAGTACTTC
CASRAGETQYF
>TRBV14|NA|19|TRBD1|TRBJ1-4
TGTGCCAGCAGCCAAGAGGAGGGGGGCGACAGGGGGACCCGGGAAAAACTGTTTTTT
CASSQEEGGDRGTREKLFF
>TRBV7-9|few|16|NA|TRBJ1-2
TGTGCCAGCAGCTTAGCCGGGGGGATCACTAACTATGGCTACACCTTC
CASSLAGGITNYGYTF
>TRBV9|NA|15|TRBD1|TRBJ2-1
TGTGCCAGCAGCCTAAGACAGGGGACGGACAATGAGCAGTTCTTC
CASSLRQGTDNEQFF
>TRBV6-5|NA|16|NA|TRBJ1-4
TGTGCCAGCAGTTACTCGCGAGGGAGGGTTAATGAAAAACTGTTTTTT
CASSYSRGRVNEKLFF
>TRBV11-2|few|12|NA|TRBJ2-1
TGTGCCAGCAGCTTAGGTAACAATGAGCAGTTCTTC
CASSLGNNEQFF
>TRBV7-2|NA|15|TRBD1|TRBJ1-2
TGTGCCAGCAGCGGGGTAGGGGGCGTAGGCTATGGCTACACCTTC
CASSGVGGVGYGYTF
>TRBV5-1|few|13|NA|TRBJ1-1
TGCGCCAGCCGCCGGGTAGGGAACACTGAAGCTTTCTTT
CASRRVGNTEAFF
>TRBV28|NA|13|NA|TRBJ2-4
TGTGCCAGCAGCCAAGCTGGGAGAAACATTCAGTACTTC
CASSQAGRNIQYF
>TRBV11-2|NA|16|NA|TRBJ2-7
TGTGCCAGCAGCCCCCTTCCCTTGGGGCGTTCCTACGAGCAGTACTTC
CASSPLPLGRSYEQYF
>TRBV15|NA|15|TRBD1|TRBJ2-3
TGTGCCACCAGCAGGAAAAGGACAGGGGAGGATACGCAGTATTTT
CATSRKRTGEDTQYF
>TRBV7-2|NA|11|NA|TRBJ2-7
TGTGCCAGCAGCGCCCGCTACGTGCAGTACTTC
CASSARYVQYF
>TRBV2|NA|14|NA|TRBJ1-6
TGTGCCAGCAGTGAAGAACAGGGTCGTTCACCCCTCCACTTT
CASSEEQGRSPLHF
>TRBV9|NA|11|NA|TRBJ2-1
TGTGCCAGCAGCGTACAGGGAGAGCAGTTCTTC
CASSVQGEQFF
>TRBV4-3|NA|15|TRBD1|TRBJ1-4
TGCGCCAGCAGCCACGCGGACAGGGACGGGGAAAAACTGTTTTTT
CASSHADRDGEKLFF
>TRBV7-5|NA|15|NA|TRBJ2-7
TGTGTCAGAAGCTTAGGTCTAGCGGGAGAGGCCGAGCAGTACTTC
CVRSLGLAGEAEQYF
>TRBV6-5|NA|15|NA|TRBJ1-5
TGTGCCAGCAGTTACTCTAGGGGGGGTGGTCAGCCCCAGCATTTT
CASSYSRGGGQPQHF
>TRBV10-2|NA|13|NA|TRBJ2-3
TGCGCCAGCAGTGATCGAGGGACAGATACGCAGTATTTT
CASSDRGTDTQYF
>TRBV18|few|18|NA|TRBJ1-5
TGTGCCAGCTCACCAAGTGTTGGGGCCATTAGTTCAAATCAGCCCCAGCATTTT
CASSPSVGAISSNQPQHF
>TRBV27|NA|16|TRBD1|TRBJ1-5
TGTGCCAGCAGAAGACAGGGGGCAAGGAGCAATCAGCCCCAGCATTTT
CASRRQGARSNQPQHF
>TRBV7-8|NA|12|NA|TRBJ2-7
TGTGCCAGCAGCTCCGGGGGTCGCGAGCAGTACTTC
CASSSGGREQYF
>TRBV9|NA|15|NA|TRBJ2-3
TGTGCCAGCAGCGTAGACGAGGGAGTAGCAGATACGCAGTATTTT
CASSVDEGVADTQYF
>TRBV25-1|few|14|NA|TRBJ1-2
TGTGCCAGCAGGGGGCCCGTGGAGGGCTATGGCTACACCTTC
CASRGPVEGYGYTF
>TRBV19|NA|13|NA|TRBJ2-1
TGTGCCAGTGGCCAGACAAGGAACAATGAGCAGTTCTTC
CASGQTRNNEQFF
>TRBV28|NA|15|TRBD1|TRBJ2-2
TGTGCCAGCAGATCGACAGGGCGAGACACCGGGGAGCTGTTTTTT
CASRSTGRDTGELFF
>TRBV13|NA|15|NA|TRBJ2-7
TGTGCCAGCAGTGAAGAGGGTGCTAGGACCTACGAGCAGTACTTC
CASSEEGARTYEQYF
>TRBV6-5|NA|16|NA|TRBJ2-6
TGTGCCAGCAGTTACTCGGGGGGAGCTGGGGCCAACGTCCTGACTTTC
CASSYSGGAGANVLTF
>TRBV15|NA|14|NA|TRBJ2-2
TGTGCCGTGGGGAGTACTTCGAGCACCGGGGAGCTGTTTTTT
CAVGSTSSTGELFF
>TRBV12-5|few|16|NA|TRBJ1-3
TGTGCTAGTGGTCCCGGAGACAGCCACTCTGGAAACACCATATATTTT
CASGPGDSHSGNTIYF